What follows are 17 T cell receptor beta chains derived from one specimen sequenced in a study of patients and donors after allogeneic stem cell transplantation. Via MiXCR, TCRdb re-called the RT-PCR reads, giving one row per CDR3 protein. The table has 200,000 to 250,000 distinct CDR3 sequences, around an eighth seen once. The sequenced material came from blood, either unsorted or a sorted T cell fraction (not recorded which). These receptors were collected from a human donor who was either an allogeneic HSCT recipient or a stem cell or donor lymphocyte infusion donor (not recorded which). It is not recorded whose cells these are; they may come from a transplant donor.

This chain connects TRBV20-1 to TRBJ2-7; D uncertain. Looked up from germline, CDR1 is DFQATT and CDR2 is SNEGSKA (reference sequence). The CDR3 covers 13 residues. V was pared by 1 base and J by 6 bases, with 13 bases between. CDR3 residues: CSARVPTLGEQYF. The CDR3 DNA reads as TGCAGTGCTAGAGTTCCCACCCTAGGCGAGCAGTACTTC.

This clonotype was observed at least ten times. The chain couples TRBV7-2 to TRBJ2-2; TRBD1 is a possible D gene (5 bases). The germline CDR1 and CDR2 sequences are SGHTA and FQGNSA. This CDR3 is built from 14 residues. V was shortened by 5 bases and J by 7 bases, with 14 bases between the two germline ends. CDR3 sequence (DNA): TGTGCCAGCAGCCCCGGCAGGGTATACGGGGAGCTGTTTTTT. Its protein is CASSPGRVYGELFF.

This chain connects TRBV3-1 to TRBJ2-7, with D tentatively TRBD2 (5 bases). Germline loops: CDR1 LGHDT, CDR2 YNNKEL (reference sequence). CDR3 length: 13 amino acids. V dropped 6 bases and J dropped 7 bases, with 16 bases sitting between them. CDR3 region: CASRLASTWEQYF. CDR3 bases: TGTGCCAGCAGGCTAGCCTCTACGTGGGAGCAGTACTTC.

This clonotype was observed a handful of times. The chain joins TRBV30 to TRBJ1-2; D might be TRBD1 (6 bases). The CDR3 sequence is 15 residues long. In germline, CDR1 is GTSNPN, CDR2 SVGIG (reference sequence). V dropped 3 bases and J dropped 4 bases, with 18 bases sitting between them. CDR3 sequence: CAWRGQFRGSYGYTF. CDR3 in DNA: TGTGCCTGGAGGGGCCAATTCAGGGGTAGCTATGGCTACACCTTC.

The J gene is TRBJ2-7, the V gene TRBV20-1; the D gene is possibly TRBD2 (5 bases). This CDR3 region has 14 residues. V was cut by 6 bases and J by 0 bases, with 15 bases left in between. Germline CDR1 is DFQATT and CDR2 is SNEGSKA (reference sequence). CDR3 in DNA: TGCAGTGCCAGACATGGGGAGAACTCCTACGAGCAGTACTTC. Translated: CSARHGENSYEQYF.

The chain links TRBV7-8 to TRBJ2-2, with 7 bases fitting TRBD2. The CDR3 sequence is 16 residues long. CDR1 is SGHVS and CDR2 is FQNEAQ in the germline V gene. V lost 1 base and J lost 4; bases outside the gene matches: 6. The CDR3 DNA reads TGTGCCAGCAGCTTAGGCGGGAGCACCGGCACCGGGGAGCTGTTTTTT. Residues: CASSLGGSTGTGELFF. The variable domain in full, completed from reference TRBV7-8 and TRBJ2-2, reads GAGVSQSPRYKVAKRGQDVALRCDPISGHVSLFWYQQALGQGPEFLTYFQNEAQLDKSGLPSDRFFAERPEGSVSTLKIQRTQQEDSAVYLCASSLGGSTGTGELFFGEGSRLTVL.

Note on this clonotype: The junction shows a germline mismatch at one end, possibly a read error. The gene calls are TRBV7-9 and TRBJ1-3; 7 bases fit TRBD1. The CDR3 runs 13 residues. The germline V gene encodes CDR1 SEHNR and CDR2 FQNEAQ (reference sequence). The chain's CDR3 is CASSLERGGGTDF. The CDR3 DNA sequence: TGTGCCAGCAGCTTAGAGAGAGGGGGCGGAACGGATTTT.

This clonotype showed up many times. The chain couples TRBV5-1 to TRBJ2-7; no clear D gene. Trimming left V 4 bases short and J 4 bases short, with 15 bases between. This CDR3 has 14 amino acids. Germline V gene lookup returns CDR1 SGHRS and CDR2 YFSETQ. The CDR3 DNA reads as TGCGCCAGCAGCCTCGGAAGTACGTTATACGAGCAGTACTTC. Its translation: CASSLGSTLYEQYF.

The rearrangement links TRBV25-1 to TRBJ1-1, with no clear D. The length of the CDR3 is 15 residues. Germline CDR1 reads MGHDK; CDR2 reads SYGVNS. V lost 2 bases and J 4 bases, leaving 14 bases between the germline ends. The CDR3: CASSEGVGQITEAFF. The CDR3, as DNA: TGTGCCAGCAGTGAAGGGGTAGGGCAGATCACTGAAGCTTTCTTT.

There are many counts of this clonotype. The chain uses TRBV2 and TRBJ1-1, with D possibly TRBD1 on 6 matching bases. The germline V gene has CDR1 SNHLY and CDR2 FYNNEI. There are 12 residues in the CDR3. The V and J ends lost 5 bases and 6 bases respectively, with 10 bases between them. The CDR3 DNA is TGTGCCAGCAGTTCAGGGGTTCCTGAAGCTTTCTTT. It translates to CASSSGVPEAFF.

This clonotype was observed a handful of times. The rearrangement links TRBV24-1 to TRBJ1-2, with a possible D match to TRBD1 (6 bases). The V gene's germline CDR1 is KGHDR and CDR2 SFDVKD. V lost 6 bases to trimming and J lost 3 bases, with 13 bases between them. The CDR3 sequence is 14 residues long. CDR3 nucleotide sequence: TGTGCCACCAGTTTGAGCCAGGGGCACTATGGCTACACCTTC. Amino acids: CATSLSQGHYGYTF.

This clonotype was observed a few times. The J gene is TRBJ2-1, the V gene TRBV18, with 8 bases lining up with TRBD2. CDR1 and CDR2 (germline): KGHSH, LQKENI. The CDR3 sequence is 16 residues long. J was trimmed by 5 bases and V by 1 base; bases with no gene match: 7. CDR3 residues: CASSPQRRGAHNEQFF. The CDR3 bases are TGTGCCAGCTCACCACAACGGCGGGGGGCCCACAATGAGCAGTTCTTC.

This clonotype was seen repeatedly, ten times or more. V and J are TRBV5-1 and TRBJ2-1; 10 nucleotides align to TRBD1. Germline-derived CDR1 and CDR2 are SGHRS and YFSETQ. The CDR3 is made up of 13 amino acids. V lost 3 bases to trimming and J lost 9 bases; unmatched junction nucleotides: 3. CDR3 in amino acids: CASSWGQGTEQFF. The CDR3 DNA is TGCGCCAGCAGCTGGGGACAGGGGACTGAGCAGTTCTTC.

This clonotype has just a few counts. The J gene is TRBJ2-7, the V gene TRBV29-1; the D is unclear. Trimming took 2 bases from V and 0 from J, leaving 8 bases between them. Germline CDR1 and CDR2: SQVTM and ANQGSEA. The CDR3 loop spans 13 amino acids. CDR3 loop: CSVESASSYEQYF. The CDR3 DNA is TGCAGCGTTGAATCGGCAAGCTCCTACGAGCAGTACTTC.

The rearrangement joins TRBV12-3 or TRBV12-4 to TRBJ2-7, with TRBD2 matching 12 bases. CDR3 length: 15 residues. The V segment lost 6 bases and the J segment 4 bases; nucleotides outside the gene matches: 7. The chain's CDR3 is CASRLAGGSSYEQYF. DNA for the CDR3: TGTGCCAGCAGGCTAGCGGGAGGGTCCTCTTACGAGCAGTACTTC.

The rearrangement uses TRBV20-1 and TRBJ2-5; the D gene is possibly TRBD1 (6 bases). The CDR3 extends over 14 amino acids. Per the germline V gene, CDR1 is DFQATT and CDR2 is SNEGSKA (reference sequence). Trimming stripped 3 bases from V and 2 bases from J, with 13 bases between. CDR3 region: CSASLEDSQETQYF. The CDR3 region has the DNA TGCAGTGCTAGTCTGGAGGACAGTCAAGAGACCCAGTACTTC.

This clonotype was observed a few times. The rearrangement uses TRBV5-1 and TRBJ1-2; D not resolved. V shed 3 bases and J shed 9 bases, with 9 bases lying between them. Germline CDR1 and CDR2: SGHRS and YFSETQ. The CDR3 is 11 residues long. CDR3: CASSSGVRYTF. The CDR3 nucleotides are TGCGCCAGCAGCTCCGGCGTACGCTACACCTTC. Full variable domain (remainder filled in from reference TRBV5-1 and TRBJ1-2): KAGVTQTPRYLIKTRGQQVTLSCSPISGHRSVSWYQQTPGQGLQFLFEYFSETQRNKGNFPGRFSGRQFSNSRSEMNVSTLELGDSALYLCASSSGVRYTFGSGTRLTVV.